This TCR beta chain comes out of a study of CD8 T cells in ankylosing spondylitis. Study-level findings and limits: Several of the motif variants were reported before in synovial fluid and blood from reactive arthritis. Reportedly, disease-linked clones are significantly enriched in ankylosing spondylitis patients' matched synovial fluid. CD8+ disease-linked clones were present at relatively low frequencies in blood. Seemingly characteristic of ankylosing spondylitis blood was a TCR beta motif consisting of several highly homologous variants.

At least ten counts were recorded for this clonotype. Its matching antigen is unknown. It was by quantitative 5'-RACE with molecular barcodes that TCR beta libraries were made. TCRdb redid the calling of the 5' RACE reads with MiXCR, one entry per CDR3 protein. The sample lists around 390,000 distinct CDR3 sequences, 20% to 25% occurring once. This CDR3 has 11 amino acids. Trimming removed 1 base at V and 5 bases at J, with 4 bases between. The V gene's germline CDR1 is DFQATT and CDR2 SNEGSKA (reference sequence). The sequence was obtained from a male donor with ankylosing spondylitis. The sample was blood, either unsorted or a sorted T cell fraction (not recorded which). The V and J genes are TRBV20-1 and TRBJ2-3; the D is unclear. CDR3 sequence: CSARVGDTQYF. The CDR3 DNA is TGCAGTGCTAGAGTTGGAGATACGCAGTATTTT.